The present T cell receptor (beta chain) was sequenced within a study of blood T cell repertoires in COVID-19. Study-level background: The study drew acute and convalescent COVID-19 samples from the United States, Italy and Spain.

Here immunoSEQ multiplex PCR was the method, and the copy in TCRdb shows in-frame clones only, minus some. The data hold over 85,000 clones, with more than 75% observed a single time. This sequence was found in a human donor in a cohort sampled during active COVID-19. Sample: peripheral blood.

In DNA, the CDR3 is TGTGCCAGTAGTACCCGACAGGGGGTTAGCTCTGGGGCCAACGTCCTGACTTTC. Protein sequence: CASSTRQGVSSGANVLTF. This sequence joins TRBV19 and TRBJ2-6, with 9 bases fitting TRBD1. The CDR3 totals 18 residues. Germline V gene sequence: CDR1 LNHDA, CDR2 SQIVND (reference sequence). Losses at the gene ends were 4 bases for V and 0 bases for J; bases not matched to a gene: 7.